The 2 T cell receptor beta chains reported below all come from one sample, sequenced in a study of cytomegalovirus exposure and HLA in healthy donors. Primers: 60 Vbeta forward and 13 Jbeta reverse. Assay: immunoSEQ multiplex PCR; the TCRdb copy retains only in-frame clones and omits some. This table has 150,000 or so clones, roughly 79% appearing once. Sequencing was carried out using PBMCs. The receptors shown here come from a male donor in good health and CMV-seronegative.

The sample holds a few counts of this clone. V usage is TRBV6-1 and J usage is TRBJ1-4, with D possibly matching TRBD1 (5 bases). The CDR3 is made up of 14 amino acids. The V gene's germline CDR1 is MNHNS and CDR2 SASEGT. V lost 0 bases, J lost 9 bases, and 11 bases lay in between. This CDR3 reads CASSEAGGDKKLFF. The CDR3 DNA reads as TGTGCCAGCAGTGAAGCCGGGGGGGATAAAAAACTGTTTTTT.

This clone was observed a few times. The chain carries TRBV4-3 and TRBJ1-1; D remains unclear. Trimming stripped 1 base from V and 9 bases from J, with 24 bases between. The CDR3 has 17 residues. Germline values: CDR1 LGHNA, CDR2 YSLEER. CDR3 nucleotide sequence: TGCGCCAGCAGCCAAGGGACCGAATGGGGAAGTAGAGGGAAAGCTTTCTTT. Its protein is CASSQGTEWGSRGKAFF.